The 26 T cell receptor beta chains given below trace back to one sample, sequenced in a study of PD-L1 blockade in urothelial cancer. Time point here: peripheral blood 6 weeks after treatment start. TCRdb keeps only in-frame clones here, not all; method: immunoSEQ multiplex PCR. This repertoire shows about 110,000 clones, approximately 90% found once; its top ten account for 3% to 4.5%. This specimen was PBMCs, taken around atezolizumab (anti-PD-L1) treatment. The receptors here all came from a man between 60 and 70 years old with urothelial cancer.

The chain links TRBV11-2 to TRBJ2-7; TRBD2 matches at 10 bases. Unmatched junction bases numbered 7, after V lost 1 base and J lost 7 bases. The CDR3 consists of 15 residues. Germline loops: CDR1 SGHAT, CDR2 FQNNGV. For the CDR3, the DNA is TGTGCCAGCAGCTTAGTTCTAGCGGGAGTTGGTGAGCAGTACTTC. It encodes CASSLVLAGVGEQYF.

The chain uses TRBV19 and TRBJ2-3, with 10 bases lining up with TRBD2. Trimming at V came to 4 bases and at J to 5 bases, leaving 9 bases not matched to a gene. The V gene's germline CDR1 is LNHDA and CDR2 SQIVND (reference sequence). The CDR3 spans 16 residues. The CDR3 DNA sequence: TGTGCCAGTAGTAATCTAGCGGGAGCTTCGGGAGATACGCAGTATTTT. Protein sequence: CASSNLAGASGDTQYF.

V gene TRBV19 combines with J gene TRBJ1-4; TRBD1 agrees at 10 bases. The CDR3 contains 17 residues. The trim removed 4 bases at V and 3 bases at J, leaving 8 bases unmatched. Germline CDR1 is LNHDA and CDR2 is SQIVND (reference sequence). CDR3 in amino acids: CASSNLDRGAANEKLFF. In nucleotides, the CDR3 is TGTGCCAGTAGTAACCTGGACAGGGGGGCGGCTAATGAAAAACTGTTTTTT.

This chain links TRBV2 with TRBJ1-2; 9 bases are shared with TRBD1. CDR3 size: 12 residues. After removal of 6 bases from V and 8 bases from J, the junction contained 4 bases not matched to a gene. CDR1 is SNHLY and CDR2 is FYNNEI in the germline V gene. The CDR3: CASSNRGPGYTF. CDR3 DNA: TGTGCCAGCAGCAACAGGGGGCCCGGCTACACCTTC.

DNA of the CDR3: TGTGCCAGCAGAGACAACAGGCGTGCGGAGACCCAGTACTTC. Amino acids: CASRDNRRAETQYF. The chain carries TRBV5-5 and TRBJ2-5; D is perhaps TRBD1 (5 bases). The germline V and J ends were trimmed by 5 bases and 5 bases, with 16 bases remaining between them. This CDR3 contains 14 residues. Germline values: CDR1 SGHKS, CDR2 YYEKEE (reference sequence).

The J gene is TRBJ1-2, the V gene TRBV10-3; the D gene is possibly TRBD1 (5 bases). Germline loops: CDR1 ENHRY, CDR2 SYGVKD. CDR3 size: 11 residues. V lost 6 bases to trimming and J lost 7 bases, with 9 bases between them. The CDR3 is CAIRPDSGYTF. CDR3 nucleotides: TGTGCCATCAGACCAGACAGTGGCTACACCTTC.

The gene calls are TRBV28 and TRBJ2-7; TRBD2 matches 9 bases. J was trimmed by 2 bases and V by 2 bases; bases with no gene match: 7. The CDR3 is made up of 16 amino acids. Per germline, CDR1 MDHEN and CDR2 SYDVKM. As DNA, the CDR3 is TGTGCCAGCAGTTTACCCGCGGGAGGGCTCGCCTACGAGCAGTACTTC. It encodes CASSLPAGGLAYEQYF.

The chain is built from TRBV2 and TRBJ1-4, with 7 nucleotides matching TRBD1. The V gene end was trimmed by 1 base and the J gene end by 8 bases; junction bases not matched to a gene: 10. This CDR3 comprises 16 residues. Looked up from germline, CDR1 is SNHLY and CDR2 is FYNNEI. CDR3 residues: CASSEGLRGSREKLFF. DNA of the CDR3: TGTGCCAGCAGTGAAGGCCTCAGGGGGAGTAGGGAAAAACTGTTTTTT.

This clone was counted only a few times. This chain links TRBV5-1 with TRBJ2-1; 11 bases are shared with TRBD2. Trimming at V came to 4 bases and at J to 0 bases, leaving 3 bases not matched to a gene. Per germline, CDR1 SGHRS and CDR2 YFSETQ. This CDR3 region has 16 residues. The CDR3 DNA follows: TGCGCCAGCAGCGGGACTAGCGGTAGCTCCTACAATGAGCAGTTCTTC. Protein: CASSGTSGSSYNEQFF.

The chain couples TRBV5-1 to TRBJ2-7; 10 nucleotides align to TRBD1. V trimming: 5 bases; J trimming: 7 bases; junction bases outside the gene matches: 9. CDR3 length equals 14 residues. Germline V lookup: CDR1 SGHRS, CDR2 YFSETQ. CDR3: CASRLGTGVGEQYF. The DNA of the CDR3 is TGCGCCAGCAGACTCGGGACAGGGGTCGGAGAGCAGTACTTC.

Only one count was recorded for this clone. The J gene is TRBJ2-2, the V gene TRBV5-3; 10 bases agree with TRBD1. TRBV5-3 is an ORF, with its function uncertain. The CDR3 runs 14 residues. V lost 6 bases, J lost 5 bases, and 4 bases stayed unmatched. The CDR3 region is CARKRDRGTGELFF. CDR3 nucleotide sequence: TGTGCCAGAAAAAGGGACAGGGGAACCGGGGAGCTGTTTTTT.

CDR3 protein: CASITGTGNENTEAFF. As DNA, the CDR3 is TGTGCCAGCATCACTGGGACAGGGAACGAGAACACTGAAGCTTTCTTT. The chain combines TRBV28 with TRBJ1-1, with TRBD1 matching over 9 bases. CDR3 size: 16 residues. The V and J ends lost 7 bases and 1 base, in that order; junction bases with no gene match: 10. The germline gives CDR1 MDHEN, CDR2 SYDVKM.

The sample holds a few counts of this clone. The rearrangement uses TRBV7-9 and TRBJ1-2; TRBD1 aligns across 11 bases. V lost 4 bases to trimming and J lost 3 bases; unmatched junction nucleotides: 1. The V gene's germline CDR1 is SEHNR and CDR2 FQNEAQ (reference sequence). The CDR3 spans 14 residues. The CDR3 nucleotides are TGTGCCAGCAGCTCGGGACAGGGGGACTATGGCTACACCTTC. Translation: CASSSGQGDYGYTF.

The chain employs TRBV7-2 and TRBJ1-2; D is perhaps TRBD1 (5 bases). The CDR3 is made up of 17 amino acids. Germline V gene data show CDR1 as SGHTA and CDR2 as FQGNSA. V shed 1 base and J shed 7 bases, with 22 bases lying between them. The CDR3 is CASSLDFRAGQDGGYTF. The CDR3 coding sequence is TGTGCCAGCAGCTTAGACTTCCGTGCAGGGCAGGATGGTGGCTACACCTTC. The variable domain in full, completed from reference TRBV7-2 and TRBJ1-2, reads GAGVSQSPSNKVTEKGKDVELRCDPISGHTALYWYRQSLGQGLEFLIYFQGNSAPDKSGLPSDRFSAERTGGSVSTLTIQRTQQEDSAVYLCASSLDFRAGQDGGYTFGSGTRLTVV.

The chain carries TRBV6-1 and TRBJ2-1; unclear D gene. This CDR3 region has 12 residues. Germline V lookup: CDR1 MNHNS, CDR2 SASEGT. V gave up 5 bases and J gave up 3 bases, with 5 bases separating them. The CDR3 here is CASSSNYNEQFF. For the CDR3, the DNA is TGTGCCAGCAGTTCAAACTACAATGAGCAGTTCTTC.

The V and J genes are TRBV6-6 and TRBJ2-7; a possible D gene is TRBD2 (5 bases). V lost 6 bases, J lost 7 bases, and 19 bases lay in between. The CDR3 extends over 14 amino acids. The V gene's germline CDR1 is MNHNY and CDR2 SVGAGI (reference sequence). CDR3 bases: TGTGCCAGCAGCCCCCGGGATAAAACGGGGGAGCAGTACTTC. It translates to CASSPRDKTGEQYF.

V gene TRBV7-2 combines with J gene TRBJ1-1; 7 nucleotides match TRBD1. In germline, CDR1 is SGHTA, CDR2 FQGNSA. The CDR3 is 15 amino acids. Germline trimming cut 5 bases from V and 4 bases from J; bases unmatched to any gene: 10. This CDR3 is CASSPGQLVGTEAFF. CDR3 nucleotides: TGTGCCAGCAGCCCGGGACAGCTTGTGGGCACTGAAGCTTTCTTT. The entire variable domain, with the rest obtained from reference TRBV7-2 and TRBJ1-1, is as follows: GAGVSQSPSNKVTEKGKDVELRCDPISGHTALYWYRQSLGQGLEFLIYFQGNSAPDKSGLPSDRFSAERTGGSVSTLTIQRTQQEDSAVYLCASSPGQLVGTEAFFGQGTRLTVV.

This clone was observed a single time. The CDR3 is CASSLIPGSNQPQHF. For the CDR3, the DNA is TGCGCCAGCAGCTTGATTCCTGGCAGCAATCAGCCCCAGCATTTT. The chain couples TRBV5-1 to TRBJ1-5; D is unclear. The CDR3 covers 15 residues. The V end was cut by 1 base, the J end by 1 base, with 9 bases between. CDR1 SGHRS and CDR2 YFSETQ come from the germline V gene.

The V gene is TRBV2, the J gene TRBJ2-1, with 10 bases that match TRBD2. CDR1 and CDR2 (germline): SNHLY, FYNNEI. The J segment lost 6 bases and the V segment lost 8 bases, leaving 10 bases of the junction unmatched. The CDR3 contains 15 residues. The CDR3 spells CASAIGTSVSNEQFF. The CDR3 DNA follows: TGTGCCAGCGCGATCGGGACTAGCGTTTCCAATGAGCAGTTCTTC.

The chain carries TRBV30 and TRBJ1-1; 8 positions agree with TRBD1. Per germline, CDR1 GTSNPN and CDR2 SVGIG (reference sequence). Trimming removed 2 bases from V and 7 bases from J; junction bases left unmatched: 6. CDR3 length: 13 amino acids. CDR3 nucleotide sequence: TGTGCCTGGAGTCTTGCAGGGGGCCTTGAAGCTTTCTTT. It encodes CAWSLAGGLEAFF.

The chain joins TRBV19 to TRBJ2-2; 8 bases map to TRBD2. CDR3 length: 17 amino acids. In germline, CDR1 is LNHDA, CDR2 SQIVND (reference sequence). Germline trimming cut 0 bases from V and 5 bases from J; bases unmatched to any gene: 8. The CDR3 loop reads CASSIDVGRASTGELFF. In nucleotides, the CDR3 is TGTGCCAGTAGTATAGACGTCGGGAGGGCGAGTACCGGGGAGCTGTTTTTT.

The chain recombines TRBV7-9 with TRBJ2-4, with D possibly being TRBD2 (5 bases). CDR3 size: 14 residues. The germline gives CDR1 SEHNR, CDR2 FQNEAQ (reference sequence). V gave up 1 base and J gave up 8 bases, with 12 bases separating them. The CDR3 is CASSLGHAGDIQYF. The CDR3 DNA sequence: TGTGCCAGCAGCTTAGGACATGCCGGGGACATTCAGTACTTC. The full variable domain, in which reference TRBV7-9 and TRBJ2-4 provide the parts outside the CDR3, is DTGVSQNPRHKITKRGQNVTFRCDPISEHNRLYWYRQTLGQGPEFLTYFQNEAQLEKSRLLSDRFSAERPKGSFSTLEIQRTEQGDSAMYLCASSLGHAGDIQYFGAGTRLSVL.

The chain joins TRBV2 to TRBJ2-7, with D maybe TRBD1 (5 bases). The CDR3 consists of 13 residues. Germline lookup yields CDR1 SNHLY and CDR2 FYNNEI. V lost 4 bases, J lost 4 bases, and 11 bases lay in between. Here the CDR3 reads CASSVNQGYEQYF. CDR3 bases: TGTGCCAGCAGTGTCAATCAGGGTTACGAGCAGTACTTC. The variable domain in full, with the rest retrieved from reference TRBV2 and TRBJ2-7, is EPEVTQTPSHQVTQMGQEVILRCVPISNHLYFYWYRQILGQKVEFLVSFYNNEISEKSEIFDDQFSVERPDGSNFTLKIRSTKLEDSAMYFCASSVNQGYEQYFGPGTRLTVT.

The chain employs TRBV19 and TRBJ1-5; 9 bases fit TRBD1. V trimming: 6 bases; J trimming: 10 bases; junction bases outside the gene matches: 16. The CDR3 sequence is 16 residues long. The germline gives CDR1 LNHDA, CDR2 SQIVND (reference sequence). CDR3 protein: CASSTLTGGRENPQHF. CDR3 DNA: TGTGCCAGTAGCACCTTAACAGGGGGCCGGGAGAACCCCCAGCATTTT.

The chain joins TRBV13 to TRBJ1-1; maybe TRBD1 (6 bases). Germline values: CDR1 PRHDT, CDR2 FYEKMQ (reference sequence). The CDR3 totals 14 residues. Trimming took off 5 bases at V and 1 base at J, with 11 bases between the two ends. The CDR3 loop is CASSGTGRNTEAFF. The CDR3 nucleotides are TGTGCCAGCAGCGGCACAGGGCGGAACACTGAAGCTTTCTTT.

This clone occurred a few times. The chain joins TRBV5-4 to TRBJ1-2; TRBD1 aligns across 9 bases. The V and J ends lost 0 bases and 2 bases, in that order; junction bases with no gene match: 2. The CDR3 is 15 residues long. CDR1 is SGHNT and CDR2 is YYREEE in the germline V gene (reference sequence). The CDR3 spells CASSLGDRENYGYTF. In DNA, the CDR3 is TGTGCCAGCAGCTTGGGGGACAGGGAAAACTATGGCTACACCTTC.